Following are 17 T cell receptor beta chains from one sample sequenced in a study of Ad26.COV2.S vaccination and SARS-CoV-2 variants (dated by TCRdb to the early 2020s). Library generation was performed with the immunoSEQ multiplex PCR assay. TCRdb re-hosts the immuneACCESS table, in-frame sequences only. Its copies lack some clones; in the studies checked, an unresolved V gene accounts for under half of them, and the cause for the rest is not known. For this sample there are approximately 450,000 clones; over 75% appear just once. 9.5% to 15% of the sample is held by the ten biggest clonotypes. Read against the paper, the sample's treatment or condition label means: some 20 received Ad26.COV2.S at low or high dose, single or two shots; 5 received placebo; per-sample allocation not given. For vaccine and placebo recipients, the sequenced repertoires came from samples collected on day 63 after the first injection.

Sequencing was performed on peripheral blood, taken in a trial of Ad26.COV2.S vaccine versus placebo. These receptors were obtained from a person between 18 and 59 years old who received the Ad26.COV2.S COVID-19 vaccine or a placebo.

The chain couples TRBV7-2 to TRBJ1-6, with no clear D. Trimming removed 6 bases at V and 5 bases at J, with 14 bases between. CDR1 is SGHTA, CDR2 FQGNSA, per germline. This CDR3 has 15 amino acids. The CDR3 is CASSETETNNSPLHF. The CDR3 DNA reads as TGTGCCAGCAGTGAAACAGAAACCAATAATTCACCCCTCCACTTT.

The V and J genes are TRBV5-4 and TRBJ1-1; tentative D call: TRBD1 (5 bases). Germline V gives CDR1 SGHNT, CDR2 YYREEE (reference sequence). The CDR3 covers 14 residues. Trimming took off 4 bases at V and 8 bases at J, with 18 bases between the two ends. CDR3 coding DNA: TGTGCCAGCAGCCCCCCGGGGACCCAAGGGGAAGCTTTCTTT. Translating gives CASSPPGTQGEAFF.

V is TRBV6-5 and J is TRBJ2-5, with a possible D match to TRBD1 (6 bases). V lost 8 bases to trimming and J lost 4 bases, with 17 bases between them. Germline-derived CDR1 and CDR2 are MNHEY and SVGAGI. This CDR3 comprises 14 residues. DNA for the CDR3: TGTGCCAGCCGAAGGGACACATCCAGAGAGACCCAGTACTTC. The encoded protein is CASRRDTSRETQYF.

The chain joins TRBV6-5 to TRBJ1-3; perhaps TRBD1 as D (6 bases). The germline V gene has CDR1 MNHEY and CDR2 SVGAGI. The CDR3 runs to 15 residues. Trimming took off 2 bases at V and 4 bases at J, with 12 bases between the two ends. The CDR3 reads CASSYEGGLGNTIYF. CDR3 nucleotide sequence: TGTGCCAGCAGTTACGAGGGGGGTCTAGGAAACACCATATATTTT.

The chain links TRBV5-4 to TRBJ2-1, with TRBD2 identical over 7 bases. This CDR3 is 14 amino acids long. Germline values: CDR1 SGHNT, CDR2 YYREEE (reference sequence). V shed 4 bases, J shed 6 bases, and the junction held 7 bases outside the gene matches. The CDR3, as DNA: TGTGCCAGCAGCGCCGAAACGGGGGGCAATGAGCAGTTCTTC. Its protein product is CASSAETGGNEQFF.

The CDR3 sequence is CASRQDRGQGGYTF. CDR3 DNA: TGTGCCAGCAGACAGGACAGGGGGCAGGGAGGCTACACCTTC. J is TRBJ1-2 and V is TRBV6-5, with 11 bases matching TRBD1. Losses at the gene ends were 6 bases for V and 8 bases for J; bases not matched to a gene: 8. Germline V gene data show CDR1 as MNHEY and CDR2 as SVGAGI. The CDR3 is made up of 14 amino acids.

The chain employs TRBV6-5 and TRBJ2-1; no definite D call. There are 14 residues in the CDR3. Trimming stripped 2 bases from V and 5 bases from J, with 10 bases between. Germline V lookup: CDR1 MNHEY, CDR2 SVGAGI. CDR3 protein: CASSYDPGNNEQFF. CDR3 nucleotides: TGTGCCAGCAGTTACGACCCGGGTAACAATGAGCAGTTCTTC.

This chain uses TRBV9 with TRBJ2-5; perhaps D is TRBD1 or TRBD2 (5 bases each). CDR3 size: 16 residues. Germline CDR1 SGDLS, CDR2 YYNGEE. The V end lost 0 bases, the J end lost 2 bases, and 14 bases lay between the germline ends. CDR3 nucleotides: TGTGCCAGCAGCGTAGGATTGGGGGAGAGGCAAGAGACCCAGTACTTC. Translated: CASSVGLGERQETQYF.

The CDR3 bases are TGCGCCAGCAGCTTAGTGACCCAGGGGCTGTACACTGAAGCTTTCTTT. The encoded protein is CASSLVTQGLYTEAFF. The V gene is TRBV5-1, the J gene TRBJ1-1; maybe TRBD1 (6 bases). CDR1 SGHRS and CDR2 YFSETQ come from the germline V gene. V lost 2 bases and J 3 bases, leaving 17 bases between the germline ends. This CDR3 has 16 amino acids.

V gene TRBV27 combines with J gene TRBJ2-7; 8 bases agree with TRBD2. The CDR3 totals 14 residues. V was pared by 8 bases and J by 8 bases, with 14 bases of the junction left unmatched. CDR1 is MNHEY and CDR2 is SMNVEV in the germline V gene (reference sequence). CDR3 nucleotide sequence: TGTGCCAGCTGTACGGGGGGGAGTGGGGCGAAGCAGTACTTC. Its protein is CASCTGGSGAKQYF.

The V call is TRBV7-9, the J call TRBJ2-7, with 11 bases lining up with TRBD2. With V trimmed by 7 bases and J by 3 bases, 2 bases remained unmatched. CDR1 and CDR2 (germline): SEHNR, FQNEAQ (reference sequence). The CDR3 is 13 residues long. The CDR3 region is CASTTSGSYEQYF. The CDR3 region has the DNA TGTGCCAGCACCACTAGCGGGAGCTACGAGCAGTACTTC.

The rearrangement links TRBV3-1 (or the pseudogene TRBV3-2) to TRBJ2-7, with D perhaps TRBD2 (6 bases). The CDR3 runs 15 residues. The germline V gene encodes CDR1 LGHDT and CDR2 YNNKEL (reference sequence). V lost 1 base to trimming and J lost 7 bases, with 17 bases between them. CDR3 DNA sequence: TGTGCCAGCAGCCAAGTAGGTGGAGGGTCGAATGAGCAGTACTTC. This encodes CASSQVGGGSNEQYF.

The J gene is TRBJ1-1, the V gene TRBV5-1; 7 bases fit TRBD1. This CDR3 contains 17 residues. In germline, CDR1 is SGHRS, CDR2 YFSETQ. The ends lost 4 bases at V and 0 bases at J; junction bases unmatched: 12. CDR3 coding DNA: TGCGCCAGCAGCCTCACCCCCCTGGGACAGCTGAACACTGAAGCTTTCTTT. Amino acid sequence: CASSLTPLGQLNTEAFF.

The chain employs TRBV5-4 and TRBJ2-7, with 8 bases lining up with TRBD2. Germline trimming cut 4 bases from V and 5 bases from J; bases unmatched to any gene: 8. Germline lookup yields CDR1 SGHNT and CDR2 YYREEE (reference sequence). This CDR3 has 14 residues. CDR3 in amino acids: CASSRQVAGNEQYF. The CDR3 DNA sequence: TGTGCCAGCAGCCGGCAGGTAGCGGGAAACGAGCAGTACTTC.

This rearrangement joins TRBV3-1 (or the pseudogene TRBV3-2) to TRBJ2-7; 7 bases are a match to TRBD2. CDR1 and CDR2 (germline): LGHDT, YNNKEL (reference sequence). The CDR3 is 14 amino acids. Trimming at V came to 4 bases and at J to 5 bases, leaving 8 bases not matched to a gene. The CDR3 nucleotides read TGTGCCAGCAGCCCCGAGCGGGACTTGGACGAGCAGTACTTC. The encoded protein is CASSPERDLDEQYF.

CDR3 nucleotide sequence: TGCGCCAGCAGCTTGGGAGAGGGACCAACTAATGAAAAACTGTTTTTT. Translated, it gives CASSLGEGPTNEKLFF. The chain has TRBV5-1 and TRBJ1-4; D may be TRBD1 (5 bases). The CDR3 contains 16 residues. With 0 bases removed from V and 0 bases from J, the gap between germline ends came to 9 bases. CDR1 and CDR2 from the germline V gene are SGHRS and YFSETQ.

The CDR3 protein is CASSTTRAGGPYEQYF. In nucleotides, the CDR3 is TGTGCCAGTAGTACCACCCGGGCGGGAGGGCCCTACGAGCAGTACTTC. The rearrangement uses TRBV19 and TRBJ2-7; 9 bases agree with TRBD2. Losses at the gene ends were 4 bases for V and 2 bases for J; bases not matched to a gene: 9. CDR1 is LNHDA and CDR2 is SQIVND in the germline V gene (reference sequence). The CDR3 is made up of 16 amino acids.